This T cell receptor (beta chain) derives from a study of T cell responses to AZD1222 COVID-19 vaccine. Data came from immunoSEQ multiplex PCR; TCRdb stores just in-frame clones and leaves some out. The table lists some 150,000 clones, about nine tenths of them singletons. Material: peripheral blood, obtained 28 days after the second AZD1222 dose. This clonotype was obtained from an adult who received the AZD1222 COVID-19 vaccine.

CDR3 sequence (DNA): TGTGCCAGCTCCAGCTTGGGGGGCGAGCCCCAGCATTTT. Its protein is CASSSLGGEPQHF. This rearrangement joins TRBV18 to TRBJ1-5, with D possibly being TRBD1 (6 bases). The V end lost 6 bases, the J end lost 8 bases, and 14 bases lay between the germline ends. This CDR3 contains 13 residues. Per the germline V gene, CDR1 is KGHSH and CDR2 is LQKENI.